The rows below give T cell receptor beta chains drawn from one sample of a study of blood T cell repertoires in COVID-19. The repertoire was sequenced with immunoSEQ multiplex PCR; TCRdb's copy has only in-frame clones and lacks some. The sample includes roughly 200,000 clones, around 80% of them seen just once. Specimen: peripheral blood. These receptor sequences come from a woman in her 70s with acute or convalescent COVID-19. CDR3s include the opening cysteine and the closing phenylalanine or tryptophan. D genes are given only for firm matches. Part of the rows lack a size; the others show once, few, many or a class for expanded clones.

v_call: TRBV5-4; clone_size: .; j_call: TRBJ2-7; d_call: TRBD2; cdr3_nt: TGTGCCACCGACCTAACGCGACTAGCGGGAGGCGAGCAGTACTTC; cdr3_aa: CATDLTRLAGGEQYF
v_call: TRBV28; clone_size: .; j_call: TRBJ2-5; d_call: TRBD1; cdr3_nt: TGTGCCAGCAGCCGGGACAGTCTAGAGACCCAGTACTTC; cdr3_aa: CASSRDSLETQYF
v_call: TRBV5-1; clone_size: .; j_call: TRBJ1-1; d_call: TRBD1; cdr3_nt: TGCGCCAGCAGCCCACAGGGGGGGGGCACTGAAGCTTTCTTT; cdr3_aa: CASSPQGGGTEAFF
v_call: TRBV25-1; clone_size: .; j_call: TRBJ1-2; d_call: TRBD1; cdr3_nt: TGTGCCAGCAGTGAAGGGGACAGGGGGAACTATGGCTACACCTTC; cdr3_aa: CASSEGDRGNYGYTF
v_call: TRBV28; clone_size: .; j_call: TRBJ2-7; d_call: .; cdr3_nt: TGTGCCAGCAGTTCTACAGGACGGTTCACCTACGAGCAGTACTTC; cdr3_aa: CASSSTGRFTYEQYF
v_call: TRBV11-2; clone_size: .; j_call: TRBJ1-6; d_call: .; cdr3_nt: TGTGCCAGCAGCTTCCAGGGTTATAATTCACCCCTCCACTTT; cdr3_aa: CASSFQGYNSPLHF
v_call: TRBV27; clone_size: .; j_call: TRBJ2-1; d_call: TRBD2; cdr3_nt: TGTGCCAGCAGTTTACGTGGGGCGGGAGTAAGGTACAATGAGCAGTTCTTC; cdr3_aa: CASSLRGAGVRYNEQFF
v_call: TRBV6-6; clone_size: .; j_call: TRBJ2-7; d_call: TRBD2; cdr3_nt: TGTGCCAGCAGCGACAGCGGGAGTCCCTACGAGCAGTACTTC; cdr3_aa: CASSDSGSPYEQYF
v_call: TRBV6-2/TRBV6-3; clone_size: .; j_call: TRBJ1-5; d_call: .; cdr3_nt: TGTGCCAGCAGTTGGACATTTAATCAGCCCCAGCATTTT; cdr3_aa: CASSWTFNQPQHF
v_call: TRBV11-2; clone_size: .; j_call: TRBJ2-3; d_call: TRBD2; cdr3_nt: TGTGCCAGCATCCGCGTCGGGAGGGATACGCAGTATTTT; cdr3_aa: CASIRVGRDTQYF
v_call: TRBV4-1; clone_size: few; j_call: TRBJ2-3; d_call: TRBD1; cdr3_nt: TGCGCCAGCAGCCCTGCTGGACAGGGGAGTACAGATACGCAGTATTTT; cdr3_aa: CASSPAGQGSTDTQYF
v_call: TRBV7-9; clone_size: .; j_call: TRBJ1-4; d_call: TRBD1; cdr3_nt: TGTGCCAGCAGCTCAATGACAGGGGGCAGAAGGGAAAAACTGTTTTTT; cdr3_aa: CASSSMTGGRREKLFF
v_call: TRBV10-1; clone_size: few; j_call: TRBJ2-7; d_call: .; cdr3_nt: TGCGCCAGCAGTGCCGGACTCGATATCTACGAGCAGTACTTC; cdr3_aa: CASSAGLDIYEQYF
v_call: TRBV7-3; clone_size: .; j_call: TRBJ2-1; d_call: .; cdr3_nt: TGTGCCAGCAGCTCCCGGGACATGGGGGATGAGCAGTTCTTC; cdr3_aa: CASSSRDMGDEQFF
v_call: TRBV28; clone_size: .; j_call: TRBJ2-7; d_call: .; cdr3_nt: TGTGCCAGCAGCCCCGGACAGAGATCCTTGTACGAGCAGTACTTC; cdr3_aa: CASSPGQRSLYEQYF
v_call: TRBV18; clone_size: .; j_call: TRBJ2-4; d_call: TRBD2; cdr3_nt: TGTGCCAGCTCACCACGGGAGGGGGCCAAAAACATTCAGTACTTC; cdr3_aa: CASSPREGAKNIQYF
v_call: TRBV18; clone_size: .; j_call: TRBJ2-5; d_call: .; cdr3_nt: TGTGCCAGCTCACCGGCGGGGGCAGAGACCCAGTACTTC; cdr3_aa: CASSPAGAETQYF
v_call: TRBV6-5; clone_size: .; j_call: TRBJ2-7; d_call: TRBD1; cdr3_nt: TGTGCCAGCAGTCCATCTCCGGGACAGACCTACGAGCAGTACTTC; cdr3_aa: CASSPSPGQTYEQYF
v_call: TRBV9; clone_size: .; j_call: TRBJ1-6; d_call: .; cdr3_nt: TGTGCCAGCAGCCCCGTGGGGGGTAATTCACCCCTCCACTTT; cdr3_aa: CASSPVGGNSPLHF
v_call: TRBV3-1/TRBV3-2; clone_size: .; j_call: TRBJ1-1; d_call: .; cdr3_nt: TGTGCCAGCAGCCAAGAATACAGTGAAGCTTTCTTT; cdr3_aa: CASSQEYSEAFF
v_call: TRBV28; clone_size: .; j_call: TRBJ2-5; d_call: TRBD2; cdr3_nt: TGTGCCAGCAGTTATACTAGCGGGTCCCAAGAGACCCAGTACTTC; cdr3_aa: CASSYTSGSQETQYF
v_call: TRBV7-9; clone_size: .; j_call: TRBJ2-5; d_call: .; cdr3_nt: TGTGCCAGCAGCTCCAGACTCCCGCAAGAGACCCAGTACTTC; cdr3_aa: CASSSRLPQETQYF
v_call: TRBV27; clone_size: .; j_call: TRBJ1-1; d_call: .; cdr3_nt: TGTGCCAGCAGGGCGACAGGTTGGACTGAAGCTTTCTTT; cdr3_aa: CASRATGWTEAFF
v_call: TRBV27; clone_size: .; j_call: TRBJ2-4; d_call: .; cdr3_nt: TGTGCCAGCAGTTCTAGGACAGTGGCCAAAAACATTCAGTACTTC; cdr3_aa: CASSSRTVAKNIQYF
v_call: TRBV28; clone_size: .; j_call: TRBJ1-2; d_call: TRBD1; cdr3_nt: TGTGCCAGCAGATCCCTTCCGGGACAGGGGTACTATGGCTACACCTTC; cdr3_aa: CASRSLPGQGYYGYTF
v_call: TRBV6-1; clone_size: .; j_call: TRBJ2-7; d_call: .; cdr3_nt: TGTGCCAGCAGTGAAGCCTCTAGCTACGAGCAGTACTTC; cdr3_aa: CASSEASSYEQYF
v_call: TRBV7-9; clone_size: .; j_call: TRBJ2-1; d_call: TRBD1; cdr3_nt: TGTGCCAGCAGCCGCCATGGACAGGGGTACAATGAGCAGTTCTTC; cdr3_aa: CASSRHGQGYNEQFF
v_call: TRBV5-4; clone_size: .; j_call: TRBJ2-2; d_call: TRBD2; cdr3_nt: TGTGCCAGCAGCCAAAGCGGGACGAACACCGGGGAGCTGTTTTTT; cdr3_aa: CASSQSGTNTGELFF
v_call: TRBV3-1/TRBV3-2; clone_size: few; j_call: TRBJ1-1; d_call: .; cdr3_nt: TGTGCCAGCAGCCAAGGTAGCACTAGAGAGGGAGCTGAAGCTTTCTTT; cdr3_aa: CASSQGSTREGAEAFF
v_call: TRBV5-1; clone_size: few; j_call: TRBJ1-2; d_call: TRBD1; cdr3_nt: TGCGCCAGCAGCTATGACAGGGGGCGAGGCTACACCTTC; cdr3_aa: CASSYDRGRGYTF
v_call: TRBV5-4; clone_size: .; j_call: TRBJ2-5; d_call: TRBD2; cdr3_nt: TGTGCCAGCAACCTTCTAGCGGAAGAGACCCAGTACTTC; cdr3_aa: CASNLLAEETQYF
v_call: TRBV2; clone_size: .; j_call: TRBJ1-4; d_call: TRBD1; cdr3_nt: TGTGCCAGCAGTGAGAGGACAGGGGGCAGGGAAAAACTGTTTTTT; cdr3_aa: CASSERTGGREKLFF
v_call: TRBV9; clone_size: .; j_call: TRBJ2-3; d_call: TRBD1; cdr3_nt: TGTGCCAGCAGCTCCCGGACAGGGGCTAGCACAGATACGCAGTATTTT; cdr3_aa: CASSSRTGASTDTQYF
v_call: TRBV27; clone_size: .; j_call: TRBJ1-2; d_call: .; cdr3_nt: TGTGCCAGCAGTTTTATTGGCGCCGGGGATGGCTACACCTTC; cdr3_aa: CASSFIGAGDGYTF
v_call: TRBV19; clone_size: once; j_call: TRBJ2-7; d_call: TRBD1; cdr3_nt: TGTGCCAGTAGTATTGACAGGGCCCGCGAGCAGTACTTC; cdr3_aa: CASSIDRAREQYF
v_call: TRBV30; clone_size: .; j_call: TRBJ1-5; d_call: .; cdr3_nt: TGTGCCTGGAGCCCCAACCTAGACCAGCCCCAGCATTTT; cdr3_aa: CAWSPNLDQPQHF
v_call: TRBV21-1; clone_size: .; j_call: TRBJ2-7; d_call: .; cdr3_nt: TGTGCCAGCAGCAAAGTAAATGAGACTAGCGGAGTGGGACTTTACGAGCAGTACTTC; cdr3_aa: CASSKVNETSGVGLYEQYF
v_call: TRBV5-1; clone_size: .; j_call: TRBJ1-4; d_call: .; cdr3_nt: TGCGCCAGCAGCTTGGGGGGCCTGGGCGAAAAACTGTTTTTT; cdr3_aa: CASSLGGLGEKLFF
v_call: TRBV21-1; clone_size: .; j_call: TRBJ2-5; d_call: .; cdr3_nt: TGCGCCAGCAGCAAAGAGGGGGGACTAGCGGGAGGTCGGGAGACCCAGTACTTC; cdr3_aa: CASSKEGGLAGGRETQYF
v_call: TRBV29-1; clone_size: .; j_call: TRBJ2-7; d_call: .; cdr3_nt: TGCAGCATCCTACCGGGACGGGGGACCTACGAGCAGTACTTC; cdr3_aa: CSILPGRGTYEQYF